The 25 T cell receptor beta chains below come from one sample, sequenced in a study of cytomegalovirus exposure and HLA in healthy donors. This PCR relied on a set of 60 Vbeta primers and 13 Jbeta primers. TCRdb's table, derived via immunoSEQ multiplex PCR, lists solely in-frame clones and lacks some. The table has almost 200,000 clones, roughly four fifths seen once. Sequences were obtained from PBMCs. The origin of the receptors is a man younger than 45 in good health and CMV-seronegative.

This clone was detected a few times. The chain combines TRBV28 with TRBJ1-4; a possible D gene is TRBD1 (5 bases). Germline V CDR1 and CDR2: MDHEN, SYDVKM. V gave up 3 bases and J gave up 7 bases, with 15 bases separating them. The CDR3 is made up of 15 amino acids. CDR3 sequence (DNA): TGTGCCAGCAGTTTTTCGGAAGGGGTGGGTGAAAAACTGTTTTTT. Residues: CASSFSEGVGEKLFF.

The chain is built from TRBV28 and TRBJ2-6; D is uncertain. The CDR3 is 17 residues long. V lost 3 bases, J lost 4 bases, and 16 bases lay in between. Germline values: CDR1 MDHEN, CDR2 SYDVKM. CDR3 nucleotide sequence: TGTGCCAGCAGTTTTATTTCGAAGTCCAGGGGGGCCAACGTCCTGACTTTC. This encodes CASSFISKSRGANVLTF.

The V and J genes are TRBV30 and TRBJ1-5; 10 bases align to TRBD1. The CDR3 consists of 15 residues. Germline assignment: CDR1 GTSNPN and CDR2 SVGIG (reference sequence). Trimming removed 1 base from V and 5 bases from J; junction bases left unmatched: 5. In DNA, the CDR3 is TGTGCCTGGAGTGGGGGACAGGGGTTCGATCAGCCCCAGCATTTT. Protein sequence: CAWSGGQGFDQPQHF.

The V gene is TRBV7-9, the J gene TRBJ2-3, with TRBD2 identical over 11 bases. The germline gives CDR1 SEHNR, CDR2 FQNEAQ (reference sequence). The V segment lost 5 bases and the J segment 2 bases; nucleotides outside the gene matches: 6. There are 16 residues in the CDR3. The CDR3 region has the DNA TGTGCCAGCAGCCAGCGACTAGCGGGGTACACAGATACGCAGTATTTT. This translates into CASSQRLAGYTDTQYF.

The chain combines TRBV6-1 with TRBJ1-1; tentatively, D is TRBD1 (6 bases). The V gene lost 1 base and the J gene lost 3 bases, with 15 bases spanning the gap. CDR1 is MNHNS and CDR2 is SASEGT in the germline V gene. The CDR3 runs 16 residues. The CDR3: CASSEVVGGAYTEAFF. In nucleotides, the CDR3 is TGTGCCAGCAGTGAAGTGGTGGGGGGGGCGTACACTGAAGCTTTCTTT.

The gene calls are TRBV21-1 and TRBJ2-5; the table's D call of TRBD2 was not tested on the DNA. TRBV21-1 is shown as a pseudogene. This CDR3 has 18 amino acids. CDR3 in DNA: TGTGCCAGCAGCCTTTGGACTAGCGGGAGAATATCTGGAGAGACCCAGTACTTC. This sequence encodes CASSLWTSGRISGETQYF.

This clone was seen a few times. The rearrangement uses TRBV4-2 and TRBJ2-3, with 10 bases identical to TRBD2. Germline CDR1 is LGHNA and CDR2 is YNFKEQ. Trimming took 2 bases from V and 4 from J; bases not matched to a gene: 6. There are 16 residues in the CDR3. CDR3 in DNA: TGTGCCAGCAGCCAATTACTAGCGGGATTTGCAGATACGCAGTATTTT. Translating it yields CASSQLLAGFADTQYF.

The genes are TRBV29-1 and TRBJ2-1; D is unresolved. Germline lookup yields CDR1 SQVTM and CDR2 ANQGSEA. V was cut by 2 bases and J by 9 bases, with 8 bases left in between. The CDR3 runs 11 residues. In DNA form, the CDR3 reads TGCAGCGTTGAAAGTCGGGTTGAGCAGTTCTTC. Residues: CSVESRVEQFF.

This clone was seen only a few times. The CDR3 bases are TGTGCCAGCAGCCCCCGGGACAGGGAGATAGATACGCAGTATTTT. This sequence encodes CASSPRDREIDTQYF. V and J are TRBV7-6 and TRBJ2-3; 9 positions agree with TRBD1. Germline V gene data show CDR1 as SGHVS and CDR2 as FNYEAQ. J lost 5 bases, V lost 5 bases, and 8 bases had no gene match. This CDR3 contains 15 residues. Full variable domain (outside the CDR3, taken from reference TRBV7-6 and TRBJ2-3): GAGVSQSPRYKVTKRGQDVALRCDPISGHVSLYWYRQALGQGPEFLTYFNYEAQQDKSGLPNDRFSAERPEGSISTLTIQRTEQRDSAMYRCASSPRDREIDTQYFGPGTRLTVL.

J is TRBJ2-1 and V is TRBV13, with a tentative D call TRBD1 (6 bases). Looked up from germline, CDR1 is PRHDT and CDR2 is FYEKMQ (reference sequence). The germline V and J ends were trimmed by 5 bases and 7 bases, with 15 bases remaining between them. The CDR3 runs 14 residues. CDR3 in amino acids: CASSSRTARNEQFF. CDR3 bases: TGTGCCAGCAGCAGCCGGACAGCGCGGAATGAGCAGTTCTTC.

V is TRBV7-3 and J is TRBJ2-1; TRBD2 might be the D (6 bases). V was cut by 1 base and J by 2 bases, with 6 bases left in between. Germline assignment: CDR1 SGHTA and CDR2 FQGTGA. CDR3 length equals 14 residues. As DNA, the CDR3 is TGTGCCAGCAGCTTAAGCGGGGCCTACAATGAGCAGTTCTTC. Translating gives CASSLSGAYNEQFF.

The genes are TRBV10-3 and TRBJ1-5; no clear D gene. Germline V gives CDR1 ENHRY, CDR2 SYGVKD. This CDR3 has 15 residues. The V and J ends lost 0 bases and 2 bases respectively, with 8 bases between them. This chain's CDR3 is CAISESIQGNQPQHF. The DNA for the CDR3 is TGTGCCATCAGTGAGTCGATTCAGGGCAATCAGCCCCAGCATTTT.

This clone was seen once. V gene TRBV11-2 combines with J gene TRBJ2-7, with 9 bases identical to TRBD1. V trimming: 5 bases; J trimming: 6 bases; junction bases outside the gene matches: 8. The CDR3 length is 14 residues. The V gene's germline CDR1 is SGHAT and CDR2 FQNNGV. The CDR3 coding sequence is TGTGCCAGCAGCCCCCGGGACAGGGTCCTCGAGCAGTACTTC. Its protein product is CASSPRDRVLEQYF.

This clone appeared a single time. The gene calls are TRBV29-1 and TRBJ2-7, with a weak D call TRBD2 (5 bases). This CDR3 region has 12 residues. Germline CDR1 and CDR2: SQVTM and ANQGSEA. The germline V and J ends were trimmed by 5 bases and 4 bases, with 12 bases remaining between them. The CDR3 here is CSVRGAEYEQYF. In DNA, the CDR3 is TGCAGCGTTCGGGGAGCGGAGTACGAGCAGTACTTC.

The chain carries TRBV15 and TRBJ1-1; 9 bases match TRBD1. The CDR3 extends over 14 amino acids. CDR1 is LNHNV, CDR2 YYDKDF, per germline (reference sequence). V lost 7 bases and J lost 1; bases outside the gene matches: 4. The CDR3: CATTLGQGNTEAFF. In nucleotides, the CDR3 is TGTGCCACCACCTTGGGACAGGGGAACACTGAAGCTTTCTTT.

This clone was detected a few times. The CDR3 reads CASSPGLAGANVLTF. In DNA form, the CDR3 reads TGTGCCAGCAGCCCGGGACTCGCTGGGGCCAACGTCCTGACTTTC. The chain joins TRBV7-9 to TRBJ2-6, with D tentatively TRBD2 (6 bases). The CDR3 is 15 residues long. Germline CDR1 SEHNR, CDR2 FQNEAQ (reference sequence). The V end lost 5 bases, the J end lost 2 bases, and 10 bases lay between the germline ends.

This chain joins TRBV11-2 and TRBJ2-1; no definite D call. From germline, CDR1 is SGHAT and CDR2 FQNNGV. V shed 2 bases and J shed 4 bases, with 9 bases lying between them. This CDR3 has 14 amino acids. This CDR3 is CASSLFGSYNEQFF. The CDR3 nucleotides read TGTGCCAGCAGCTTATTTGGTAGTTACAATGAGCAGTTCTTC.

This sequence joins TRBV30 and TRBJ1-4; 10 nucleotides line up with TRBD1. The V segment lost 3 bases and the J segment 8 bases; nucleotides outside the gene matches: 9. In germline, CDR1 is GTSNPN, CDR2 SVGIG (reference sequence). The CDR3 is made up of 15 amino acids. The CDR3 region has the DNA TGTGCCTGGAGCCTGATGGGACAGGGGAGGGAAAAACTGTTTTTT. It encodes CAWSLMGQGREKLFF. Full variable domain (outside the CDR3, taken from reference TRBV30 and TRBJ1-4): SQTIHQWPATLVQPVGSPLSLECTVEGTSNPNLYWYRQAAGRGLQLLFYSVGIGQISSEVPQNLSASRPQDRQFILSSKKLLLSDSGFYLCAWSLMGQGREKLFFGSGTQLSVL.

The chain uses TRBV5-4 and TRBJ2-5, with D hard to call. V dropped 0 bases and J dropped 2 bases, with 11 bases sitting between them. The CDR3 has 15 residues. From germline, CDR1 is SGHNT and CDR2 YYREEE (reference sequence). The CDR3 loop is CASSLGARLQETQYF. For the CDR3, the DNA is TGTGCCAGCAGCTTGGGGGCCAGGCTTCAAGAGACCCAGTACTTC.

V gene TRBV18 combines with J gene TRBJ1-5; TRBD1 matches 8 bases. Per the germline V gene, CDR1 is KGHSH and CDR2 is LQKENI. This CDR3 is built from 15 residues. Unmatched junction bases numbered 4, after V lost 3 bases and J lost 3 bases. The CDR3, as DNA: TGTGCCAGCTCACCGACAGGGGCCTACAATCAGCCCCAGCATTTT. Protein product: CASSPTGAYNQPQHF.

The chain has TRBV29-1 and TRBJ1-1, with 8 bases identical to TRBD1. Germline V gene lookup returns CDR1 SQVTM and CDR2 ANQGSEA. The CDR3 runs to 14 residues. The V gene end was trimmed by 6 bases and the J gene end by 4 bases; junction bases not matched to a gene: 10. The CDR3 loop reads CSVGQGVPGTEAFF. CDR3 nucleotide sequence: TGCAGCGTAGGACAGGGAGTTCCGGGCACTGAAGCTTTCTTT.

The chain uses TRBV28 and TRBJ2-3; 8 bases match TRBD2. Germline CDR1 is MDHEN and CDR2 is SYDVKM. This CDR3 has 15 residues. The V segment lost 5 bases and the J segment 0 bases; nucleotides outside the gene matches: 4. DNA for the CDR3: TGTGCCAGCAGTAAGCGGGGGACGAGCACAGATACGCAGTATTTT. Its protein product is CASSKRGTSTDTQYF.

The chain joins TRBV21-1 to TRBJ2-1; the D call in the table, TRBD1, was not verified against the DNA. TRBV21-1 counts as a pseudogene. This CDR3 is built from 17 residues. DNA of the CDR3: TGTGCCAGCAGCAAAGTATACAGGGGGATCCCGCGGGATGAGCAGTTCTTC. Its protein is CASSKVYRGIPRDEQFF.

The chain uses TRBV6-5 and TRBJ2-2, with D possibly being TRBD1 (5 bases). Germline V gene sequence: CDR1 MNHEY, CDR2 SVGAGI. V was shortened by 8 bases and J by 0 bases, with 13 bases between the two germline ends. The CDR3 is 15 amino acids. CDR3 in DNA: TGTGCCAGCCGATGGGGCAGGTCGAACACCGGGGAGCTGTTTTTT. The encoded protein is CASRWGRSNTGELFF.

This clone has a single count. One end of the junction is discordant with germline, which a read error may explain. The chain links TRBV5-1 to TRBJ2-2, with 7 bases fitting TRBD2. Per germline, CDR1 SGHRS and CDR2 YFSETQ. The CDR3 totals 17 residues. This CDR3 is CASSLASGSANTGGLFF. The DNA of the CDR3 is TGCGCCAGCAGCTTGGCTAGCGGTAGCGCGAACACCGGGGGGCTGTTTTTT. Filled out from reference TRBV5-1 and TRBJ2-2, the complete variable domain reads KAGVTQTPRYLIKTRGQQVTLSCSPISGHRSVSWYQQTPGQGLQFLFEYFSETQRNKGNFPGRFSGRQFSNSRSEMNVSTLELGDSALYLCASSLASGSANTGGLFFGEGSRLTVL.